A selection of T cell receptor beta chains follows, all from one sample in a study of blood T cell repertoires in COVID-19. TCRdb keeps only in-frame clones here, not all; method: immunoSEQ multiplex PCR. Of tens of thousands of clones in the sample, under 80% were seen once. Material for sequencing was PBMCs or T cells enriched from blood (not recorded which). The receptors were sampled from a woman aged 60-75 years who had been exposed to COVID-19. CDR3s include the opening cysteine and the closing phenylalanine or tryptophan. The D gene is left open where the match is weak. Some rows have no size entry. The others give once, few or many, or a class for an expanded clone.

cdr3_aa cdr3_nt d_call v_call clone_size j_call
CASSGDRGRSGYTF TGTGCCAGCAGTGGGGACAGGGGGCGGAGTGGCTACACCTTC TRBD1 TRBV2 . TRBJ1-2
CASSPVRGQAYGYTF TGTGCCAGCAGCCCCGTCCGGGGACAGGCCTATGGCTACACCTTC TRBD1 TRBV11-2 few TRBJ1-2
CAWSVGSRGGVAETQYF TGTGCCTGGAGTGTAGGGAGTCGGGGAGGGGTGGCAGAGACCCAGTACTTC TRBD2 TRBV30 . TRBJ2-5
CATSGGGSGYTF TGTGCCACCAGTGGGGGTGGGAGCGGCTACACCTTC . TRBV24-1 . TRBJ1-2
CASRTGRTGELFF TGTGCCAGCAGGACAGGGCGAACCGGGGAGCTGTTTTTT TRBD1 TRBV25-1 . TRBJ2-2
CSATGQSNTEAFF TGCAGCGCTACGGGACAATCGAACACTGAAGCTTTCTTT . TRBV29-1 . TRBJ1-1
CASRRTGAGLSLSQYF TGTGCCAGCAGACGAACGGGTGCAGGGTTGTCGCTGAGTCAGTACTTC . TRBV28 . TRBJ2-4
CASNLLATGELFF TGTGCCAGCAATTTACTGGCCACCGGGGAGCTGTTTTTT . TRBV12-3/TRBV12-4 . TRBJ2-2
CASSLTSGGSADTQYF TGCGCCAGCAGCTTGACTAGCGGGGGGTCGGCAGATACGCAGTATTTT TRBD2 TRBV5-1 . TRBJ2-3
CASLEPGHPNTGELFF TGTGCCAGCTTAGAACCGGGACACCCCAACACCGGGGAGCTGTTTTTT . TRBV28 . TRBJ2-2
CASSIARKTGGKSKNIQYF TGTGCCAGTAGTATAGCCCGGAAAACAGGGGGGAAGTCCAAAAACATTCAGTACTTC TRBD1 TRBV19 once TRBJ2-4
CATQPKGASNQPQHF TGTGCCACTCAACCTAAGGGGGCTAGCAATCAGCCCCAGCATTTT TRBD1 TRBV19 . TRBJ1-5
CASSRSRGDTQYF TGCGCCAGCAGCCGGTCCAGGGGGGATACGCAGTATTTT TRBD1 TRBV5-1 . TRBJ2-3
CASSSRGTGSNQPQHF TGTGCCAGCAGCTCTCGCGGGACAGGGAGCAATCAGCCCCAGCATTTT TRBD1 TRBV7-9 . TRBJ1-5
CASSPGQNSGANVLTF TGTGCCAGCAGCCCGGGACAGAACTCTGGGGCCAACGTCCTGACTTTC TRBD1 TRBV4-2 . TRBJ2-6
CAIRAAGGSSGANVLTF TGTGCCATCAGGGCAGCGGGGGGGAGCTCTGGGGCCAACGTCCTGACTTTC TRBD2 TRBV10-3 . TRBJ2-6
CASARDSNTEAFF TGTGCCAGCGCCCGGGACAGCAACACTGAAGCTTTCTTT TRBD1 TRBV6-4 many TRBJ1-1
CASSRTGLAGGDTQYF TGTGCCAGCTCACGAACAGGACTAGCGGGAGGAGATACGCAGTATTTT TRBD2 TRBV18 . TRBJ2-3
CASSLPVYNEQFF TGTGCCAGCAGCTTACCGGTATACAATGAGCAGTTCTTC . TRBV7-2 . TRBJ2-1
CASSSPGLAGGTQYF TGTGCCAGCAGTTCCCCGGGACTAGCGGGAGGTACGCAGTATTTT TRBD2 TRBV28 . TRBJ2-3
CASSADIPSSETQYF TGTGCCAGCAGCGCAGACATTCCCTCGAGTGAGACCCAGTACTTC . TRBV5-5 . TRBJ2-5
CASSSGTGAPNTEAFF TGCGCCAGCAGTTCCGGGACAGGGGCCCCGAACACTGAAGCTTTCTTT TRBD1 TRBV5-1 . TRBJ1-1
CASSWNLQGEAFF TGCGCCAGCAGCTGGAATTTACAGGGGGAAGCTTTCTTT TRBD1 TRBV5-1 . TRBJ1-1
CASSFPLWEGQGTDTQYF TGTGCCAGCAGTTTCCCCCTTTGGGAGGGACAAGGCACAGATACGCAGTATTTT . TRBV28 . TRBJ2-3
CASSSPSTGGKRQFF TGTGCCAGCAGTTCTCCTTCGACAGGGGGTAAGAGGCAGTTCTTC TRBD1 TRBV28 . TRBJ2-1
CASSQERGRRSYEQYF TGTGCCAGCAGCCAAGAGCGGGGGCGGCGTTCCTACGAGCAGTACTTC . TRBV3-1/TRBV3-2 . TRBJ2-7
CASSRGTESGYTF TGTGCCAGCAGCCGCGGGACGGAGTCGGGCTACACCTTC . TRBV4-2 . TRBJ1-2
CASRRVAGDVEQFF TGTGCCAGTAGGCGGGTAGCGGGAGATGTTGAGCAGTTCTTC TRBD2 TRBV19 . TRBJ2-1
CASSLQGKVLDEQFF TGTGCCAGCAGTCTACAGGGAAAGGTTTTGGATGAGCAGTTCTTC . TRBV28 . TRBJ2-1
CASSIGVERGTYNEQFF TGTGCCAGTAGTATAGGGGTTGAGCGGGGGACCTACAATGAGCAGTTCTTC TRBD2 TRBV19 . TRBJ2-1
CAWSLTGDTEAFF TGTGCCTGGAGTTTGACAGGGGACACTGAAGCTTTCTTT TRBD1 TRBV30 . TRBJ1-1
CASSTSGDATEAFF TGTGCCAGCAGCACCTCAGGGGATGCCACTGAAGCTTTCTTT . TRBV9 . TRBJ1-1
CASTVGGVAEAFF TGTGCCAGCACCGTAGGGGGGGTCGCTGAAGCTTTCTTT . TRBV28 few TRBJ1-1
CASKGGGDSSYEQYF TGCGCCAGCAAAGGCGGGGGGGATAGCTCCTACGAGCAGTACTTC TRBD2 TRBV5-1 . TRBJ2-7
CASSLAGTGNSPLHF TGTGCCAGCAGCTTAGCAGGGACAGGGAATTCACCCCTCCACTTT TRBD1 TRBV7-2 . TRBJ1-6
CASSIGQIRFGNTIYF TGTGCCAGTAGTATCGGACAGATACGCTTCGGAAACACCATATATTTT . TRBV19 . TRBJ1-3
CASSRNSGQSAGYTF TGTGCCAGCAGCCGAAATTCTGGCCAGTCCGCTGGCTACACCTTC . TRBV3-1/TRBV3-2 . TRBJ1-2
CASSVTTGGSDGYTF TGCGCCAGCAGCGTGACGACAGGGGGGTCCGATGGCTACACCTTC TRBD1 TRBV5-1 few TRBJ1-2
CAWRTEGGFYGYTF TGTGCCTGGAGGACCGAGGGAGGCTTCTATGGCTACACCTTC . TRBV30 . TRBJ1-2
CASSPRTGATDTQYF TGTGCCAGCTCACCTAGGACAGGGGCCACAGATACGCAGTATTTT TRBD1 TRBV18 few TRBJ2-3
CASSPQQQGRDGYTF TGTGCCAGCTCACCACAGCAACAGGGCCGCGATGGCTACACCTTC . TRBV18 . TRBJ1-2
CAWSVGDQPQHF TGTGCCTGGAGTGTAGGGGATCAGCCCCAGCATTTT . TRBV30 few TRBJ1-5
CASSFSGENTEAFF TGTGCCAGCAGTTTCTCAGGGGAGAACACTGAAGCTTTCTTT . TRBV27 . TRBJ1-1
CAWSVQGANIQPQHF TGTGCCTGGAGTGTACAAGGGGCCAATATCCAGCCCCAGCATTTT . TRBV30 . TRBJ1-5
CASSLDPAGIQEKLFF TGTGCCAGCAGCTTAGATCCGGCCGGGATACAGGAAAAACTGTTTTTT . TRBV11-2 few TRBJ1-4
CASSSPDGGRAGGELFF TGTGCCAGCAGCTCCCCCGACGGCGGGAGGGCAGGCGGGGAGCTGTTTTTT TRBD2 TRBV7-8 . TRBJ2-2
CASSGGLAGTETQYF TGTGCCAGTAGTGGGGGACTAGCGGGAACGGAGACCCAGTACTTC TRBD2 TRBV19 once TRBJ2-5
CASSPEVGSGGIQFANVLTF TGCGCCAGCAGCCCGGAGGTCGGTAGCGGGGGCATTCAGTTCGCCAACGTCCTGACTTTC TRBD2 TRBV5-1 . TRBJ2-6
CASSLKLAGYNEQFF TGTGCCAGCAGTTTAAAACTAGCGGGGTACAATGAGCAGTTCTTC TRBD2 TRBV27 . TRBJ2-1
CASSRTGQGGSGANVLTF TGCGCCAGCAGTAGGACAGGGCAAGGGGGTTCTGGGGCCAACGTCCTGACTTTC TRBD1 TRBV5-1 once TRBJ2-6
CASSIGLGDQPQHF TGTGCCAGTAGTATTGGTCTCGGGGATCAGCCCCAGCATTTT . TRBV19 . TRBJ1-5
CASIGRMNTEAFF TGTGCCAGTATTGGCCGCATGAACACTGAAGCTTTCTTT . TRBV19 . TRBJ1-1
CASSLMGAGQPQHF TGTGCCAGCAGTTTAATGGGGGCTGGTCAGCCCCAGCATTTT . TRBV27 . TRBJ1-5
CASGGQARGYTF TGTGCCAGCGGCGGACAGGCGCGAGGCTACACCTTC TRBD1 TRBV27 . TRBJ1-2